This paragraph reports one T cell receptor beta chain. The sample comes from a study of T-cell memory formation after mild COVID-19. Each CDR3 protein gets one entry after TCRdb re-called the 5' RACE reads with MiXCR. The repertoire holds approximately 390,000 distinct CDR3 sequences, with 15% to 20% as singletons. This clonotype was obtained from a man aged 18 to 30 who had mild COVID-19 (a few samples of this study predate the infection). Cell type and time point are not known. Sequenced material: PBMCs or a T cell subset sorted from them (not recorded which).

CDR3: CASSQGSSGSTDTQYF. CDR3 DNA sequence: TGCGCCAGCAGCCAAGGTTCTAGCGGAAGCACAGATACGCAGTATTTT. The chain carries TRBV4-3 and TRBJ2-3, with 7 bases lining up with TRBD2. The CDR3 covers 16 residues. Per the germline V gene, CDR1 is LGHNA and CDR2 is YSLEER. J was trimmed by 0 bases and V by 1 base; bases with no gene match: 4.